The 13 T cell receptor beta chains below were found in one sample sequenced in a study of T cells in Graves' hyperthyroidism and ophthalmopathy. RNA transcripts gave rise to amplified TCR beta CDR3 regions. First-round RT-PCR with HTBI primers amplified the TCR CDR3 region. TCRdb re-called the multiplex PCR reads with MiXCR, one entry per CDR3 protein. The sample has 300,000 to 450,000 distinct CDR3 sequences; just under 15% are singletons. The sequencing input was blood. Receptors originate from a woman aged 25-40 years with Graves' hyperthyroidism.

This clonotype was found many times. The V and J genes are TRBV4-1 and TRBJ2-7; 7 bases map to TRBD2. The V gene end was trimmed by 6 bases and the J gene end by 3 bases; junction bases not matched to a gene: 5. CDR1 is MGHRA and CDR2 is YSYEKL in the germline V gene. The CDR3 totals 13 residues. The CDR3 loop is CASSSERDYEQYF. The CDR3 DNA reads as TGCGCCAGCAGTTCCGAGCGGGACTACGAGCAGTACTTC.

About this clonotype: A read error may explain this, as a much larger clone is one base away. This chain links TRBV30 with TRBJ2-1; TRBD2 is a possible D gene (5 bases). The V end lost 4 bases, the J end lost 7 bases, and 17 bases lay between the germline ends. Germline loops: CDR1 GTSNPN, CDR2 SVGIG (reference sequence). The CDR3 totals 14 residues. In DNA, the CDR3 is TGTGCCTGGATCCCACACTGGTCGGGGAATGAGCAGTTCTTC. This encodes CAWIPHWSGNEQFF.

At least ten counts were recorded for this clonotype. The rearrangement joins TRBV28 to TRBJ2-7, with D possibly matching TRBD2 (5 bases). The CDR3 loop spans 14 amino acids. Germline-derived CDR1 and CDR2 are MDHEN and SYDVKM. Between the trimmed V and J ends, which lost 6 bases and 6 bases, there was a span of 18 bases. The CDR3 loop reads CASSSPTSSREQYF. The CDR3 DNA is TGTGCCAGCAGCTCACCTACTAGTTCTCGCGAGCAGTACTTC.

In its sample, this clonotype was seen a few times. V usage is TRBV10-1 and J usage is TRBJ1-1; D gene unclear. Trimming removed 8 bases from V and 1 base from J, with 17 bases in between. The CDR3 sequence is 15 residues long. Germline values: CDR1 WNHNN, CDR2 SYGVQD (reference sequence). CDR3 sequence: CASRAETSQNTEAFF. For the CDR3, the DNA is TGCGCCAGCCGAGCTGAGACAAGCCAGAACACTGAAGCTTTCTTT.

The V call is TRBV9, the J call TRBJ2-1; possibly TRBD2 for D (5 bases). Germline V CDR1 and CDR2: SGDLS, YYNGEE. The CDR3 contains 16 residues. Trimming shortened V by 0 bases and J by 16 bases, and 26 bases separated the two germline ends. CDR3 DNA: TGTGCCAGCAGCGTAGCTACTTTTTCACGGGATAATGGGCAATTCTTC. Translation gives CASSVATFSRDNGQFF.

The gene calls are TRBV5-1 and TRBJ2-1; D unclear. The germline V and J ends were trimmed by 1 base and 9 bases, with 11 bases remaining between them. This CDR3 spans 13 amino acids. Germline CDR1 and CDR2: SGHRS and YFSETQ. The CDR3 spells CASSLQETFEQFF. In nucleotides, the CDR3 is TGCGCCAGCAGCTTGCAGGAAACTTTTGAGCAGTTCTTC. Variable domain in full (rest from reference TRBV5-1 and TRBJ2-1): KAGVTQTPRYLIKTRGQQVTLSCSPISGHRSVSWYQQTPGQGLQFLFEYFSETQRNKGNFPGRFSGRQFSNSRSEMNVSTLELGDSALYLCASSLQETFEQFFGPGTRLTVL.

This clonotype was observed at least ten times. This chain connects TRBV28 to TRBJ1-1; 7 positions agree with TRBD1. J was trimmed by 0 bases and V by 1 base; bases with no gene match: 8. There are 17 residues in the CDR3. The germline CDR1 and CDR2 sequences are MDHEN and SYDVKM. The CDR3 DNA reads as TGTGCCAGCAGTTTATTAGGGACAGTGGGCATGAACACTGAAGCTTTCTTT. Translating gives CASSLLGTVGMNTEAFF.

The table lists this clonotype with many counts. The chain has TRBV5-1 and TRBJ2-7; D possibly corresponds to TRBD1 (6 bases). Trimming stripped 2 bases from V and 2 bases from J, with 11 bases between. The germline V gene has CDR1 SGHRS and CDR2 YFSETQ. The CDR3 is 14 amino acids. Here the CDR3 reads CASSFRDIAYEQYF. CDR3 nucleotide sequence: TGCGCCAGCAGCTTTAGGGACATCGCCTACGAGCAGTACTTC.

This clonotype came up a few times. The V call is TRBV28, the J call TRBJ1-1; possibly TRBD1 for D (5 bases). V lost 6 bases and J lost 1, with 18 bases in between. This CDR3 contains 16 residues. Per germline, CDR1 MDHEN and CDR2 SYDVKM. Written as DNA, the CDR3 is TGTGCCAGCAGCCTATTTATATCGGGGACGAACACTGAAGCTTTCTTT. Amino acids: CASSLFISGTNTEAFF.

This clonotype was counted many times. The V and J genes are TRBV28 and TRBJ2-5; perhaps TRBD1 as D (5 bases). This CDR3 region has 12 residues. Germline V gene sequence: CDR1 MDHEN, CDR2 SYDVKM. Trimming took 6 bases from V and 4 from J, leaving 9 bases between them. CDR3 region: CASSSGPETQYF. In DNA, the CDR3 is TGTGCCAGCAGCTCAGGGCCAGAGACCCAGTACTTC.

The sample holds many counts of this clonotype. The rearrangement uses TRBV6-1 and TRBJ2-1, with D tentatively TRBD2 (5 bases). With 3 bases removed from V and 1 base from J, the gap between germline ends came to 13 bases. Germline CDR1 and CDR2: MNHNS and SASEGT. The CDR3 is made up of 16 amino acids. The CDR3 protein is CASSEGSGISYNEQFF. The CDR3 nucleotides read TGTGCCAGCAGTGAGGGATCCGGGATTTCCTACAATGAGCAGTTCTTC.

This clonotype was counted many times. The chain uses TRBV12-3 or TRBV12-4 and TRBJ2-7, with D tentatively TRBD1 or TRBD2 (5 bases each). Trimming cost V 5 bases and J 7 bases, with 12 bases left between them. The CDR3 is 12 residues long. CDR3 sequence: CASSPGRLEQYF. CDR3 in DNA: TGTGCCAGCAGTCCGGGGCGGCTAGAGCAGTACTTC.

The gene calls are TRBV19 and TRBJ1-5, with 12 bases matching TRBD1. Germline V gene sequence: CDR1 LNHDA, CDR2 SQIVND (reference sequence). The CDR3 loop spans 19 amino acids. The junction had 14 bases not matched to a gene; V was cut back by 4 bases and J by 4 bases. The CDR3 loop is CASSKPAGTGGPSNQPQHF. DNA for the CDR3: TGTGCCAGTAGTAAACCCGCGGGGACAGGGGGCCCCTCGAATCAGCCCCAGCATTTT.